This entry concerns a single TCR beta chain. The antigen remains unidentified. CDR1 DFQATT and CDR2 SNEGSKA come from the germline V gene (reference sequence). V lost 3 bases and J lost 0, with 15 bases in between. CDR3 length equals 17 residues. Through a sample-barcoded 5' primer and a J-beta primer mix, a second PCR was run for roughly 6 to 12 cycles. TCRdb itself ran the 5' RACE reads through MiXCR, one entry per CDR3 protein. The sample carries about 1.8 million distinct CDR3 sequences, roughly 50% recorded once. The sample belongs to a study of blood T cells in healthy people across ages. Donation came from healthy Caucasian individuals in Russia who were aged about 6 to 90. Overall study results and limits: From one million sequenced T cells, diversity estimates were lower bounds. Per million T cells, TCR beta diversity dropped roughly linearly as age increased.

The chain links TRBV20-1 to TRBJ2-6; D might be TRBD1 or TRBD2, each matching 5 bases. This clonotype originated in a woman aged 40 to 50 in good health. The material sequenced was blood. In DNA form, the CDR3 reads TGCAGTGCTAGGGATCCGGGACGCCCCTCTGGGGCCAACGTCCTGACTTTC. Translated: CSARDPGRPSGANVLTF.